This entry lists 11 T cell receptor beta chains sequenced from one sample in a study of blood T cells in healthy people across ages. With a J-beta primer mix and a sample-barcoded 5' primer, a second PCR ran roughly 6 to 12 cycles. From the 5' RACE reads, TCRdb called clonotypes with MiXCR, one entry per CDR3 protein. This table holds roughly 800,000 distinct CDR3 sequences, roughly 25% found once. These data also formed part of another study, on T cells of mothers and their children.

Specimen: blood. The receptors were gathered from a boy between 10 and 17 years old in good health.

The chain carries TRBV5-1 and TRBJ1-6; D not resolved. Germline assignment: CDR1 SGHRS and CDR2 YFSETQ. V was cut by 0 bases and J by 8 bases, with 9 bases left in between. The CDR3 loop spans 14 amino acids. The CDR3 region is CASSLGLGDSPLHF. CDR3 coding DNA: TGCGCCAGCAGCTTGGGCTTGGGAGATTCACCCCTCCACTTT.

This clonotype was seen a few times. The rearrangement links TRBV28 to TRBJ2-5, with D perhaps matching TRBD1 (6 bases). The length of the CDR3 is 14 residues. Germline V lookup: CDR1 MDHEN, CDR2 SYDVKM. Trimming took 6 bases from V and 5 from J, leaving 16 bases between them. CDR3 protein: CASSPSRGRETQYF. Here the CDR3 DNA reads TGTGCCAGCAGCCCCTCCAGGGGCAGGGAGACCCAGTACTTC.

This clonotype appeared a few times. This sequence joins TRBV27 and TRBJ1-5, with 7 bases matching TRBD1. The germline V gene encodes CDR1 MNHEY and CDR2 SMNVEV (reference sequence). V was clipped by 5 bases and J by 0 bases; unmatched bases: 10. The CDR3 spans 17 residues. The chain's CDR3 is CASSKIQGIDSNQPQHF. CDR3 nucleotides: TGTGCCAGCAGTAAAATACAGGGGATCGATAGCAATCAGCCCCAGCATTTT.

The chain links TRBV9 to TRBJ2-5; D is ambiguous. V was trimmed by 3 bases and J by 5 bases, leaving 17 bases between them. CDR1 and CDR2 (germline): SGDLS, YYNGEE. The CDR3 totals 15 residues. The CDR3 here is CASSEGTQFAETQYF. For the CDR3, the DNA is TGTGCCAGCAGCGAGGGCACCCAGTTCGCTGAGACCCAGTACTTC.

Only a few counts were recorded for this clonotype. The chain joins TRBV28 to TRBJ2-7, with 10 bases that match TRBD2. Germline V lookup: CDR1 MDHEN, CDR2 SYDVKM. Germline trimming cut 5 bases from V and 0 bases from J; bases unmatched to any gene: 10. CDR3 length: 17 amino acids. CDR3 region: CASSPPLAGVLSYEQYF. In nucleotides, the CDR3 is TGTGCCAGCAGTCCCCCTCTAGCGGGGGTACTCTCCTACGAGCAGTACTTC.

The chain joins TRBV29-1 to TRBJ2-1; D tentatively reads TRBD1 or TRBD2 (5 bases each). This CDR3 has 11 amino acids. In germline, CDR1 is SQVTM, CDR2 ANQGSEA. V lost 6 bases to trimming and J lost 8 bases, with 11 bases between them. The CDR3 nucleotides read TGCAGCGTGGTAGGGGAGCATGAGCAGTTCTTC. Its protein product is CSVVGEHEQFF.

This clonotype was counted only a few times. J is TRBJ2-1 and V is TRBV27; no reliable D call. CDR1 MNHEY and CDR2 SMNVEV come from the germline V gene (reference sequence). This CDR3 spans 14 amino acids. Trimming stripped 4 bases from V and 3 bases from J, with 10 bases between. The CDR3 loop reads CASSSRGHYNEQFF. The CDR3 DNA sequence: TGTGCCAGCAGTTCCCGCGGTCACTACAATGAGCAGTTCTTC.

This sequence joins TRBV29-1 and TRBJ2-1, with D possibly TRBD2 on 7 matching bases. This CDR3 contains 14 residues. Germline V gene lookup returns CDR1 SQVTM and CDR2 ANQGSEA. The V gene lost 5 bases and the J gene lost 7 bases, with 18 bases spanning the gap. The CDR3, as DNA: TGCAGCGTTTTAGGGGGGGACTTCGGTAATGAGCAGTTCTTC. Translating it yields CSVLGGDFGNEQFF.

The chain carries TRBV6-5 and TRBJ1-2, with 10 bases lining up with TRBD1. After removal of 4 bases from V and 2 bases from J, the junction contained 4 bases not matched to a gene. CDR1 and CDR2 (germline): MNHEY, SVGAGI. This CDR3 comprises 15 residues. CDR3 amino acids: CASSSRDRGNYGYTF. The CDR3 DNA follows: TGTGCCAGCAGTTCCCGGGACAGGGGAAACTATGGCTACACCTTC.

The chain's CDR3 is CASSSLAGGPDETQYF. As DNA, the CDR3 is TGTGCCAGCAGCTCCCTAGCGGGAGGGCCGGATGAGACCCAGTACTTC. The rearrangement uses TRBV7-8 and TRBJ2-1; 12 bases map to TRBD2. TRBJ2-5 explains the end of the DNA better; the J call may be wrong. The germline gives CDR1 SGHVS, CDR2 FQNEAQ. CDR3 length equals 16 residues.

Only a few counts were recorded for this clonotype. This rearrangement joins TRBV20-1 to TRBJ1-2; the match to TRBD1 covers 7 bases. In germline, CDR1 is DFQATT, CDR2 SNEGSKA (reference sequence). J was trimmed by 0 bases and V by 8 bases; bases with no gene match: 9. This CDR3 is 14 amino acids long. As DNA, the CDR3 is TGCAGTTTTGAAACCGGGACAGCTAACTATGGCTACACCTTC. It is translated as CSFETGTANYGYTF.